The 29 T cell receptor beta chains presented below share a single source sample, sequenced in a study of T cells after yellow fever vaccination. TCRdb re-analysed the 5' RACE reads in MiXCR, keeping a single row per CDR3 protein. The table has more than 450,000 distinct CDR3 sequences, 21% seen once. The source material was PBMCs, sampled less than 25 days after the first yellow fever vaccination. The receptors come from a man younger than 30 who received the YFV17D yellow fever vaccine.

J is TRBJ1-6 and V is TRBV7-3, with D possibly TRBD1 on 5 matching bases. The CDR3 is made up of 14 amino acids. Germline V CDR1 and CDR2: SGHTA, FQGTGA. The V gene lost 5 bases and the J gene lost 7 bases, with 12 bases spanning the gap. The CDR3 sequence is CASSPMGVNSPLHF. Written as DNA, the CDR3 is TGTGCCAGCAGCCCCATGGGGGTAAATTCACCCCTCCACTTT.

V gene TRBV19 combines with J gene TRBJ1-1; D unclear. Germline V gives CDR1 LNHDA, CDR2 SQIVND (reference sequence). The CDR3 consists of 11 residues. V was cut by 7 bases and J by 7 bases, with 10 bases left in between. The CDR3 region is CASKRAVEAFF. In nucleotides, the CDR3 is TGTGCCAGTAAGCGGGCAGTTGAAGCTTTCTTT. Using reference TRBV19 and TRBJ1-1 for the parts outside the CDR3, the full variable domain is DGGITQSPKYLFRKEGQNVTLSCEQNLNHDAMYWYRQDPGQGLRLIYYSQIVNDFQKGDIAEGYSVSREKKESFPLTVTSAQKNPTAFYLCASKRAVEAFFGQGTRLTVV.

This clonotype was counted a few times. The chain carries TRBV5-8 and TRBJ2-7; weak D call: TRBD1 (5 bases). Germline V gene data show CDR1 as SGHTS and CDR2 as YDEGEE. Trimming pared 0 bases from V and 2 bases from J, leaving 9 bases between. The CDR3 is made up of 14 amino acids. Here the CDR3 reads CASSLERTTYEQYV. CDR3 DNA sequence: TGTGCCAGCAGCTTGGAAAGGACAACCTACGAGCAGTACGTC.

This clonotype was found a few times. This rearrangement joins TRBV5-1 to TRBJ2-2, with no clear D. CDR1 is SGHRS and CDR2 is YFSETQ in the germline V gene. Trimming removed 2 bases from V and 4 bases from J, with 15 bases in between. The CDR3 is 16 amino acids. In nucleotides, the CDR3 is TGCGCCAGCAGCTTCGGGCCTCCACCGGGCACCGGGGAGCTGTTTTTT. It yields the protein CASSFGPPPGTGELFF.

V is TRBV29-1 and J is TRBJ2-3, with TRBD1 matching over 11 bases. The CDR3 is made up of 16 amino acids. Trimming took 3 bases from V and 5 from J; bases not matched to a gene: 10. Per the germline V gene, CDR1 is SQVTM and CDR2 is ANQGSEA. CDR3 coding DNA: TGCAGCGTTGAGGGGACAGGGGGTGACCGCCAAGATACGCAGTATTTT. Protein sequence: CSVEGTGGDRQDTQYF.

In its sample, this clonotype was seen a few times. The chain combines TRBV28 with TRBJ2-7; TRBD1 matches 10 bases. CDR1 is MDHEN and CDR2 is SYDVKM in the germline V gene. The CDR3 is 16 amino acids. The V segment lost 4 bases and the J segment 3 bases; nucleotides outside the gene matches: 9. Here the CDR3 reads CASSWGVGTGVYEQYV. CDR3 in DNA: TGTGCCAGCAGTTGGGGAGTAGGGACAGGGGTCTACGAGCAGTACGTC.

This clonotype appeared a few times. V is TRBV2 and J is TRBJ2-3, with TRBD1 matching 9 bases. This CDR3 comprises 14 residues. From germline, CDR1 is SNHLY and CDR2 FYNNEI. The ends lost 6 bases at V and 1 base at J; junction bases unmatched: 2. Written as DNA, the CDR3 is TGTGCCAGCAGGGGACAGGGACGCACAGATACGCAGTATTTT. Translating gives CASRGQGRTDTQYF.

The chain is built from TRBV4-1 and TRBJ1-4; 9 positions agree with TRBD1. This CDR3 has 16 amino acids. Trimming removed 3 bases from V and 8 bases from J; junction bases left unmatched: 10. In germline, CDR1 is MGHRA, CDR2 YSYEKL. Written as DNA, the CDR3 is TGCGCCAGCAGCCAGGGGTTCGGGACAGGGCAGGAAAAACTGTTTTTT. This translates into CASSQGFGTGQEKLFF.

This clonotype has only a few counts. This rearrangement joins TRBV3-1 to TRBJ2-1; 7 positions match TRBD2. Germline CDR1 is LGHDT and CDR2 is YNNKEL (reference sequence). The ends lost 1 base at V and 4 bases at J; junction bases unmatched: 7. The CDR3 covers 16 residues. This chain's CDR3 is CASSQVAGVGYNEQFF. DNA of the CDR3: TGTGCCAGCAGCCAAGTTGCGGGGGTGGGATACAATGAGCAGTTCTTC.

The sample holds a few counts of this clonotype. The V gene is TRBV6-2 or TRBV6-3, the J gene TRBJ2-3; the match to TRBD1 covers 9 bases. The junction had 10 bases not matched to a gene; V was cut back by 6 bases and J by 6 bases. This CDR3 is 15 amino acids long. Germline CDR1 reads MNHEY; CDR2 reads SVGEGT. For the CDR3, the DNA is TGTGCCAGCAGGGGGACAGGGCGAAATTTTGATACGCAGTATTTT. This sequence encodes CASRGTGRNFDTQYF.

This clonotype occurred a few times. The rearrangement uses TRBV5-1 and TRBJ1-2, with TRBD1 matching over 7 bases. With 0 bases clipped from V and 7 bases from J, the junction kept 6 bases outside the gene matches. CDR1 SGHRS and CDR2 YFSETQ come from the germline V gene. This CDR3 is built from 14 residues. In nucleotides, the CDR3 is TGCGCCAGCAGCTTGGCAGGGACAGAGGGTGGCTACACCTTC. Its protein product is CASSLAGTEGGYTF. The full variable domain, its missing parts supplied by reference TRBV5-1 and TRBJ1-2, is KAGVTQTPRYLIKTRGQQVTLSCSPISGHRSVSWYQQTPGQGLQFLFEYFSETQRNKGNFPGRFSGRQFSNSRSEMNVSTLELGDSALYLCASSLAGTEGGYTFGSGTRLTVV.

This clonotype was seen only a few times. V gene TRBV6-5 combines with J gene TRBJ2-5; the D gene is possibly TRBD2 (6 bases). CDR3 size: 14 residues. Germline V CDR1 and CDR2: MNHEY, SVGAGI. Trimming cost V 3 bases and J 5 bases, with 13 bases left between them. The CDR3 loop is CASSYALARETQYF. The CDR3 nucleotides read TGTGCCAGCAGTTATGCTCTAGCGCGGGAGACCCAGTACTTC.

The chain employs TRBV5-8 and TRBJ2-6; D is perhaps TRBD1 (6 bases). Germline V gene lookup returns CDR1 SGHTS and CDR2 YDEGEE. This CDR3 has 14 residues. Trimming cost V 7 bases and J 1 base, with 9 bases left between them. CDR3 residues: CASDRSSGANVLTF. In DNA form, the CDR3 reads TGTGCCAGCGACAGGAGTTCTGGGGCCAACGTCCTGACTTTC.

This clonotype was counted only a few times. V is TRBV5-4 and J is TRBJ2-7, with TRBD1 matching over 7 bases. V shed 4 bases and J 0 bases; nucleotides not matched to a gene: 7. CDR1 is SGHNT, CDR2 YYREEE, per germline (reference sequence). The CDR3 contains 15 residues. CDR3 sequence: CASSIGRGSSYEQYF. In DNA form, the CDR3 reads TGTGCCAGCAGCATCGGCAGGGGGAGCTCCTACGAGCAGTACTTC.

The CDR3 sequence is CASSVGGKYNEQFF. DNA of the CDR3: TGTGCCAGCAGCGTAGGCGGGAAATACAATGAGCAGTTCTTC. The V call is TRBV9, the J call TRBJ2-1, with a possible D match to TRBD2 (6 bases). V was clipped by 0 bases and J by 4 bases, with 8 bases between them. The CDR3 has 14 residues. Germline V lookup: CDR1 SGDLS, CDR2 YYNGEE.

The rearrangement uses TRBV5-1 and TRBJ1-5; D perhaps matches TRBD1 (5 bases). This CDR3 is 14 amino acids long. V dropped 2 bases and J dropped 3 bases, with 9 bases sitting between them. Germline V gene sequence: CDR1 SGHRS, CDR2 YFSETQ. The CDR3 reads CASSFGDPNQPQHF. CDR3 sequence (DNA): TGCGCCAGCAGCTTTGGGGACCCCAATCAGCCCCAGCATTTT. The entire variable domain, with the rest obtained from reference TRBV5-1 and TRBJ1-5, is as follows: KAGVTQTPRYLIKTRGQQVTLSCSPISGHRSVSWYQQTPGQGLQFLFEYFSETQRNKGNFPGRFSGRQFSNSRSEMNVSTLELGDSALYLCASSFGDPNQPQHFGDGTRLSIL.

The CDR3 protein is CASSLMVQSRQPQHF. As DNA, the CDR3 is TGTGCCAGCAGCTTGATGGTTCAGTCCCGCCAGCCCCAGCATTTT. This rearrangement joins TRBV5-5 to TRBJ1-5, with D uncertain. CDR1 and CDR2 from the germline V gene are SGHKS and YYEKEE (reference sequence). With 1 base removed from V and 7 bases from J, the gap between germline ends came to 15 bases. The CDR3 has 15 amino acids.

This clonotype was seen more than once but under ten times. The chain carries TRBV6-1 and TRBJ2-2, with 11 bases fitting TRBD2. Losses at the gene ends were 4 bases for V and 6 bases for J; bases not matched to a gene: 4. Per the germline V gene, CDR1 is MNHNS and CDR2 is SASEGT. The CDR3 spans 15 residues. The CDR3 is CASSGTSGSAGELFF. CDR3 nucleotides: TGTGCCAGCAGTGGTACTAGCGGGAGTGCCGGGGAGCTGTTTTTT.

V is TRBV7-2 and J is TRBJ1-1; D uncertain. Trimming removed 5 bases at V and 7 bases at J, with 8 bases between. The germline gives CDR1 SGHTA, CDR2 FQGNSA. The CDR3 sequence is 11 residues long. The CDR3 spells CASSQLSEAFF. CDR3 nucleotides: TGTGCCAGCAGCCAATTGAGTGAAGCTTTCTTT.

The chain joins TRBV28 to TRBJ2-5; 7 nucleotides align to TRBD2. The CDR3 has 19 residues. V was clipped by 4 bases and J by 5 bases; unmatched bases: 22. The germline V gene has CDR1 MDHEN and CDR2 SYDVKM. DNA of the CDR3: TGTGCCAGCAGTTCCCCAAGTTGGGGAGGGTTTGGTGGTGTGGAGACCCAGTACTTC. This gives the protein CASSSPSWGGFGGVETQYF.

There are a few counts of this clonotype. The chain is built from TRBV10-3 and TRBJ2-2; the D gene is possibly TRBD1 (7 bases). This CDR3 is built from 16 residues. V lost 6 bases and J lost 4, with 18 bases in between. Germline V CDR1 and CDR2: ENHRY, SYGVKD. The CDR3 loop reads CAISEGGGQVTGELFF. CDR3 DNA sequence: TGTGCCATCAGCGAAGGGGGAGGACAGGTCACCGGGGAGCTGTTTTTT.

The chain's CDR3 is CASSRAWGAPYEQYF. The CDR3 nucleotides read TGTGCCAGCAGCCGCGCTTGGGGGGCCCCCTACGAGCAGTACTTC. V and J are TRBV3-1 and TRBJ2-7; D might be TRBD1 or TRBD2, each matching 6 bases. CDR1 LGHDT and CDR2 YNNKEL come from the germline V gene (reference sequence). Trimming removed 4 bases at V and 2 bases at J, with 15 bases between. The CDR3 consists of 15 residues.

In its sample, this clonotype was seen a few times. V and J are TRBV5-4 and TRBJ2-7; TRBD2 aligns across 8 bases. Germline CDR1 is SGHNT and CDR2 is YYREEE (reference sequence). The V segment lost 0 bases and the J segment 3 bases; nucleotides outside the gene matches: 5. The CDR3 has 15 residues. CDR3 sequence (DNA): TGTGCCAGCAGCTTGGAGCAGACTAGCGTCTACGAGCAGTACTTC. Its protein is CASSLEQTSVYEQYF.

J is TRBJ1-1 and V is TRBV6-6; D is ambiguous. V gave up 3 bases and J gave up 3 bases, with 8 bases separating them. Germline CDR1 MNHNY, CDR2 SVGAGI (reference sequence). This CDR3 has 13 residues. In DNA form, the CDR3 reads TGTGCCAGCAGTTATCGGTCCGACACTGAAGCTTTCTTT. This encodes CASSYRSDTEAFF.

The V call is TRBV7-9, the J call TRBJ2-7, with TRBD1 identical over 7 bases. The CDR3 loop spans 11 amino acids. J gave up 13 bases and V 5 bases, and 8 bases lay outside the gene matches. CDR1 and CDR2 from the germline V gene are SEHNR and FQNEAQ (reference sequence). The CDR3 sequence: CASSQTGNNYF. In DNA form, the CDR3 reads TGTGCCAGCAGCCAGACAGGGAACAACTACTTC.

This chain links TRBV20-1 with TRBJ1-1, with unresolved D. Germline V gene lookup returns CDR1 DFQATT and CDR2 SNEGSKA (reference sequence). Trimming took off 1 base at V and 1 base at J, with 7 bases between the two ends. CDR3 length: 13 amino acids. This CDR3 is CSARVQENTEAFF. The CDR3 DNA reads TGCAGTGCTAGAGTGCAGGAGAACACTGAAGCTTTCTTT.

This chain's CDR3 is CASSLSRTGSPLHF. The CDR3 coding sequence is TGTGCCAGCAGCTTATCCAGGACCGGTTCACCCCTCCACTTT. V and J are TRBV7-6 and TRBJ1-6; no definite D call. The V end lost 2 bases, the J end lost 9 bases, and 11 bases lay between the germline ends. Germline lookup yields CDR1 SGHVS and CDR2 FNYEAQ. The length of the CDR3 is 14 residues.

This clonotype showed up just a few times. This sequence joins TRBV5-1 and TRBJ2-3; D assignment may be TRBD1 or TRBD2 (5 bases each). This CDR3 has 15 residues. Germline V lookup: CDR1 SGHRS, CDR2 YFSETQ. Trimming stripped 1 base from V and 2 bases from J, with 11 bases between. The CDR3 nucleotides read TGCGCCAGCAGCTTGAGGGGACCAGTCACAGATACGCAGTATTTT. Protein sequence: CASSLRGPVTDTQYF.

This clonotype was found a few times. The chain recombines TRBV6-5 with TRBJ1-5; D remains unclear. Germline lookup yields CDR1 MNHEY and CDR2 SVGAGI. V lost 0 bases and J 4 bases, leaving 4 bases between the germline ends. This CDR3 is 13 amino acids long. The CDR3 is CASSYSRNQPQHF. DNA for the CDR3: TGTGCCAGCAGTTACTCCCGAAATCAGCCCCAGCATTTT.